The entry below describes one TCR beta chain. These data originate in a study of graft-versus-host responses after intestinal transplantation. The overall study: Recipients uniformly received anti-thymocyte globulin induction, followed by tacrolimus and steroids for approximately 3 years.

The CDR3 totals 13 residues. The germline V gene encodes CDR1 SQVTM and CDR2 ANQGSEA. With V trimmed by 3 bases and J by 2 bases, 2 bases remained unmatched. The repertoire was sequenced with immunoSEQ multiplex PCR; TCRdb's copy has only in-frame clones and lacks some. Among 95,000 or so clones listed, around 90% were seen once. Sequencing used PBMCs, obtained 450 to 480 days after intestinal transplant. The sequence came from a human patient who received an intestinal transplant, so some T cells may come from the graft donor. The chain employs TRBV29-1 and TRBJ1-2, with 8 bases matching TRBD1. CDR3 DNA: TGCAGCGTTGAGACAGGGGCAAACTATGGCTACACCTTC. Protein sequence: CSVETGANYGYTF.